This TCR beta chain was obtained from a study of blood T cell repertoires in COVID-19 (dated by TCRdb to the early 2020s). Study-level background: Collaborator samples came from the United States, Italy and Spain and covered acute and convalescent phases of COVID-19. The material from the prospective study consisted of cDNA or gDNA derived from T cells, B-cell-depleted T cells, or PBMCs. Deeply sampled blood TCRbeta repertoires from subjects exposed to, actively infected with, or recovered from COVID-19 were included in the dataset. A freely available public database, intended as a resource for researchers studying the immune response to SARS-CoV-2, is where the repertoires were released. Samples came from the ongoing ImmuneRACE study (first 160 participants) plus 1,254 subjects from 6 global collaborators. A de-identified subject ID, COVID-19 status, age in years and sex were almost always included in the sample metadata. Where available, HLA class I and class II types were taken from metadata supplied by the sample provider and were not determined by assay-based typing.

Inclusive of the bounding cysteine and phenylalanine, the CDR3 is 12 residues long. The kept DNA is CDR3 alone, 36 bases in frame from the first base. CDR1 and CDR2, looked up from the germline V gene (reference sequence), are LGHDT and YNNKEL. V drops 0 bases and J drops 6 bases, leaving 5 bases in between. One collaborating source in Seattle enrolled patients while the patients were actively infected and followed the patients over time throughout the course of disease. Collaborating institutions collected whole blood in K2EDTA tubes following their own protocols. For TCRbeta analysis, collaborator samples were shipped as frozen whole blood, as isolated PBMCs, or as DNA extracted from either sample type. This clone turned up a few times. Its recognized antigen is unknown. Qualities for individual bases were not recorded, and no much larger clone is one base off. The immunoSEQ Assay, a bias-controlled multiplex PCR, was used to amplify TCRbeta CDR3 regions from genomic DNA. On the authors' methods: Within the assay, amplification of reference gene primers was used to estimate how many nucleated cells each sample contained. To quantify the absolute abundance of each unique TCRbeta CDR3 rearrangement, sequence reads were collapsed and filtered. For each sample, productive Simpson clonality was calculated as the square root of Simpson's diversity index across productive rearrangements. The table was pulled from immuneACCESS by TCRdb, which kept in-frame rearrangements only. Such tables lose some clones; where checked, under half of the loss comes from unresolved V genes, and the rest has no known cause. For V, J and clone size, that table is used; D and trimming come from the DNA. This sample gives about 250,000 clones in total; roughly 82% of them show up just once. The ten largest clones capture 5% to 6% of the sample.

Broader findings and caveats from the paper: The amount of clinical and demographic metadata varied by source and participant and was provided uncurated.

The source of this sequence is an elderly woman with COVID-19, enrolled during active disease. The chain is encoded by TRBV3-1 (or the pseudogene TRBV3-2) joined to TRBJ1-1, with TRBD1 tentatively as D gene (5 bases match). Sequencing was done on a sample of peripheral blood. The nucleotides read TGTGCCAGCAGCCAAGACAGGGCTGAAGCTTTCTTT. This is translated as CASSQDRAEAFF.